The clone carrying this T cell receptor (beta chain) has more than one count but fewer than ten. Assay: immunoSEQ multiplex PCR; the TCRdb copy retains only in-frame clones and omits some. The top ten hold roughly 5.6% of the sample, which has about 60,000 clones, about 90% seen once. This specimen belongs to a study of technical replicates of blood from several donors. Germline CDR1 reads SGHVS; CDR2 reads FQNEAQ. V gave up 0 bases and J gave up 2 bases, with 13 bases separating them. The CDR3 loop spans 16 amino acids. This chain uses TRBV7-8 with TRBJ1-2, with D possibly TRBD1 on 6 matching bases. The source of this sequence is a human donor in good health. Some clones in this sample may be carry-over from other donors' samples. Sequencing was performed on PBMCs. The CDR3 spells CASSLAPDRINYGYTF. DNA for the CDR3: TGTGCCAGCAGCTTAGCGCCGGACAGAATAAACTATGGCTACACCTTC.